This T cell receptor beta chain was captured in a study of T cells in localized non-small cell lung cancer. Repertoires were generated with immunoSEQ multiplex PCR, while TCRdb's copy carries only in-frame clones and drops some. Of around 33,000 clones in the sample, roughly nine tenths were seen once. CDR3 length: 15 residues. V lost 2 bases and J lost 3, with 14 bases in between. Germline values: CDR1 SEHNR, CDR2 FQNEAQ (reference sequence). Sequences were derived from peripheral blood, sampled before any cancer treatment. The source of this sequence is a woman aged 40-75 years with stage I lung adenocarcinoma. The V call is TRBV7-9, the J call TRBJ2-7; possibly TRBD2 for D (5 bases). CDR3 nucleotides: TGTGCCAGCAGCTTAATGAACAGCGGTGGCTACGAGCAGTACTTC. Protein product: CASSLMNSGGYEQYF.